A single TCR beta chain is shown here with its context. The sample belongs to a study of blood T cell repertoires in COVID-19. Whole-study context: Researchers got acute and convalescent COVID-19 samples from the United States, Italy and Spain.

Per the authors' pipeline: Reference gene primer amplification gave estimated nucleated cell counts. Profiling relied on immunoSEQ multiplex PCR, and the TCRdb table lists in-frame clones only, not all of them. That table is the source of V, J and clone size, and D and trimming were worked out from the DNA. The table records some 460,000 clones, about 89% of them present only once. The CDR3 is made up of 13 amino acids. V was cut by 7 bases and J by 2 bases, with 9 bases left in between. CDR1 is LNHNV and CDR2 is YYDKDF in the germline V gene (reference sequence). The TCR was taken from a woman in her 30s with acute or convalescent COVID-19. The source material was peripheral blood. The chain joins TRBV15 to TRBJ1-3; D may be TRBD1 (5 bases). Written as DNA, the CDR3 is TGTGCCACCACGAGCAGGGCTGGAAACACCATATATTTT. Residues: CATTSRAGNTIYF.